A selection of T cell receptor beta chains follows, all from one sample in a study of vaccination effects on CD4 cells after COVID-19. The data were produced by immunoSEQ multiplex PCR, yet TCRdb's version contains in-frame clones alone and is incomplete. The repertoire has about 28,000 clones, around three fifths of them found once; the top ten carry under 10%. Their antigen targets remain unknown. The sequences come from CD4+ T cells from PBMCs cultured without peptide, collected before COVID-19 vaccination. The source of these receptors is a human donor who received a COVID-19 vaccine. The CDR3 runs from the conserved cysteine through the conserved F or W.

cdr3_aa: CASSSSGRDGNEKLFF
v_call: TRBV5-5

cdr3_aa: CATTRWRAEVGTDTQYF
v_call: TRBV19

cdr3_aa: CASNRGEGNQPQHF
v_call: TRBV19

cdr3_aa: CASSYRDHQPQHF
v_call: TRBV6-5

cdr3_aa: CASSTEGYGYTF
v_call: TRBV7-9

cdr3_aa: CASSAIQARDGYTF
v_call: TRBV7-6

cdr3_aa: CASSPGQGSYNEQFF
v_call: TRBV18

cdr3_aa: CASSQASWVPYNEQFF
v_call: TRBV11-3

cdr3_aa: CASSHDTFSGELFF
v_call: TRBV7-9

cdr3_aa: CASSIAGQSYEQYF
v_call: TRBV19

cdr3_aa: CASNKGTGITDTQYF
v_call: TRBV7-2

cdr3_aa: CASSEGGTYEQYF
v_call: TRBV25-1

cdr3_aa: CASSGGPSSGDTQYF
v_call: TRBV5-1

cdr3_aa: CASSRDSNTEAFF
v_call: TRBV10-2

cdr3_aa: CASSELFNEQFF
v_call: TRBV2

cdr3_aa: CASSSGRYGYTF
v_call: TRBV5-1

cdr3_aa: CASSSVRDYGYTF
v_call: TRBV5-4

cdr3_aa: CASSPVAGMGQETQYF
v_call: TRBV7-6

cdr3_aa: CASSPPTGSSYEQYF
v_call: TRBV5-6

cdr3_aa: CASSLALAGDWEQFF
v_call: TRBV7-9

cdr3_aa: CASSPVAGGVAGELFF
v_call: TRBV18

cdr3_aa: CASSLGQGTYSNYGYTF
v_call: TRBV19

cdr3_aa: CSVGGGRGEKLFF
v_call: TRBV29-1

cdr3_aa: CAISGTGRGGNTIYF
v_call: TRBV10-3

cdr3_aa: CASSQGRNMNTEAFF
v_call: TRBV5-4

cdr3_aa: CAGRQASGEQYF
v_call: TRBV30

cdr3_aa: CSGGGDGTQYF
v_call: TRBV29-1

cdr3_aa: CSVALNEAGELFF
v_call: TRBV29-1

cdr3_aa: CASSQGGMYQETQYF
v_call: TRBV3-1/TRBV3-2

cdr3_aa: CATSDAGQGVYNEQFF
v_call: TRBV24-1

cdr3_aa: CASGMQGTYEQYF
v_call: TRBV27

cdr3_aa: CASSRDRVEKLFF
v_call: TRBV3-1/TRBV3-2

cdr3_aa: CASSEQGAQAGNTIYF
v_call: TRBV2

cdr3_aa: CASSPDSIMNQPQHF
v_call: TRBV18

cdr3_aa: CATSRTGTSSDTQYF
v_call: TRBV15

cdr3_aa: CASSLGDRGIQETQYF
v_call: TRBV7-9

cdr3_aa: CASSREGRGSALHF
v_call: TRBV18

cdr3_aa: CASTGDRRYNEQFF
v_call: TRBV19

cdr3_aa: CASSFRGLDEKLFF
v_call: TRBV7-2

cdr3_aa: CASSHGNSGRAGDTQYF
v_call: TRBV5-1

cdr3_aa: CASSTPSGTGGLGTQYF
v_call: TRBV27

cdr3_aa: CASSTREGYTF
v_call: TRBV19

cdr3_aa: CASSRQGSNQPQHF
v_call: TRBV7-9

cdr3_aa: CASSLWGGRAQSYEQYF
v_call: TRBV13

cdr3_aa: CASSLAGGDQPQHF
v_call: TRBV5-4

cdr3_aa: CASSESSSGRFYEQYF
v_call: TRBV10-1

cdr3_aa: CASSHQGPDYGYTF
v_call: TRBV5-1

cdr3_aa: CASSLRTGGPVRQPQHF
v_call: TRBV27

cdr3_aa: CSARSQGADYGYTF
v_call: TRBV29-1

cdr3_aa: CASSLGPRIDNSPLHF
v_call: TRBV13

cdr3_aa: CASSQVGTSQYF
v_call: TRBV3-1/TRBV3-2

cdr3_aa: CASSLKGASTEAFF
v_call: TRBV11-3

cdr3_aa: CASWTGGNQPQHF
v_call: TRBV6-5

cdr3_aa: CASSLALYSNQPQHF
v_call: TRBV5-6

cdr3_aa: CASSTRTAQQFF
v_call: TRBV7-2

cdr3_aa: CASSVGGTATGIQYF
v_call: TRBV9

cdr3_aa: CASSQGQGARETQYF
v_call: TRBV4-1